The 26 T cell receptor beta chains below were found in one sample sequenced in a study of OX40 agonist ivuxolimab in advanced cancers. Profiled with immunoSEQ multiplex PCR; TCRdb holds only in-frame clones, not every one. The data show 100,000 to 110,000 clones, about 91% seen once. The input for sequencing was CD4+ or CD8+ T cells sorted from blood, taken in a trial of the OX40 agonist ivuxolimab. The receptors come from an adult with an advanced solid tumor such as melanoma, head and neck, liver or kidney cancer.

V is TRBV27 and J is TRBJ2-3; D is unresolved. V was cut by 2 bases and J by 2 bases, with 11 bases left in between. This CDR3 is built from 15 residues. CDR1 and CDR2 from the germline V gene are MNHEY and SMNVEV (reference sequence). CDR3: CASSLRAEHTDTQYF. The DNA for the CDR3 is TGTGCCAGCAGTTTAAGGGCAGAGCACACAGATACGCAGTATTTT.

The V and J genes are TRBV5-6 and TRBJ1-2; no firm D call. The CDR3 length is 13 residues. V lost 1 base and J 2 bases, leaving 6 bases between the germline ends. Looked up from germline, CDR1 is SGHDT and CDR2 is YYEEEE. The CDR3 nucleotides are TGTGCCAGCAGCTTGCGGCAGAACTATGGCTACACCTTC. Amino acid sequence: CASSLRQNYGYTF. The entire variable domain, with the rest obtained from reference TRBV5-6 and TRBJ1-2, is as follows: DAGVTQSPTHLIKTRGQQVTLRCSPKSGHDTVSWYQQALGQGPQFIFQYYEEEERQRGNFPDRFSGHQFPNYSSELNVNALLLGDSALYLCASSLRQNYGYTFGSGTRLTVV.

This rearrangement joins TRBV6-1 to TRBJ2-5; D possibly corresponds to TRBD2 (7 bases). Germline CDR1 reads MNHNS; CDR2 reads SASEGT. Deletions cut 7 bases from V and 4 bases from J, with 19 bases between. The length of the CDR3 is 15 residues. The CDR3 loop is CASTGGSWLGETQYF. CDR3 DNA: TGTGCCAGCACGGGGGGCTCTTGGTTAGGAGAGACCCAGTACTTC.

The chain is built from TRBV12-2 and TRBJ2-1; the table's TRBD2 call for D was not verified on the DNA. TRBV12-2 is a recognized pseudogene. The CDR3 sequence is 16 residues long. DNA of the CDR3: TGTGCAAGTCGCTCTCGACTAGCCTGCCGGTACAATGAGCAGTTCTTC. Protein: CASRSRLACRYNEQFF.

This chain links TRBV29-1 with TRBJ2-7; tentatively, D is TRBD1 (6 bases). V was cut by 4 bases and J by 3 bases, with 10 bases left in between. The CDR3 extends over 12 amino acids. Per the germline V gene, CDR1 is SQVTM and CDR2 is ANQGSEA. The CDR3 DNA follows: TGCAGCGTTGTGCCGGACAGCTACGAGCAGTACTTC. Translated, it gives CSVVPDSYEQYF.

The rearrangement links TRBV2 to TRBJ1-3, with D perhaps matching TRBD1 (5 bases). Looked up from germline, CDR1 is SNHLY and CDR2 is FYNNEI. Trimming removed 8 bases from V and 2 bases from J, with 10 bases in between. The CDR3 is 13 amino acids. The CDR3 bases are TGTGCCAGCCTCAGGGAGACTGGAAACACCATATATTTT. Its translation is CASLRETGNTIYF.

The J gene is TRBJ2-5, the V gene TRBV9, with D possibly matching TRBD2 (7 bases). CDR3 length: 15 amino acids. Between the trimmed V and J ends, which lost 3 bases and 1 base, there was a span of 13 bases. Germline assignment: CDR1 SGDLS and CDR2 YYNGEE. In nucleotides, the CDR3 is TGTGCCAGCAGCGGTGAAGGGGGGGCCCAAGAGACCCAGTACTTC. It encodes CASSGEGGAQETQYF.

The chain joins TRBV10-2 to TRBJ2-5, with D hard to call. Germline CDR1 reads WSHSY; CDR2 reads SAAADI. This CDR3 is 17 amino acids long. Trimming left V 2 bases short and J 0 bases short, with 16 bases between. The CDR3 nucleotides are TGCGCCAGCAGTGAGGTGAACGGATGGTGGTACCAAGAGACCCAGTACTTC. Translated, it gives CASSEVNGWWYQETQYF.

V usage is TRBV7-2 and J usage is TRBJ2-5; 13 bases agree with TRBD2. The CDR3 has 17 amino acids. Germline CDR1 SGHTA, CDR2 FQGNSA. After removal of 5 bases from V and 7 bases from J, the junction contained 13 bases not matched to a gene. The CDR3 DNA reads as TGTGCCAGCAGCCCAGGGAGGACTAGCGGGAGCCAGGCGACCCAGTACTTC. Its protein is CASSPGRTSGSQATQYF.

This chain links TRBV9 with TRBJ2-7; 14 bases are shared with TRBD2. After removal of 4 bases from V and 6 bases from J, the junction contained 15 bases not matched to a gene. This CDR3 contains 18 residues. Per germline, CDR1 SGDLS and CDR2 YYNGEE. The CDR3 region is CASSKGEGTSGSRGEQYF. CDR3 nucleotide sequence: TGTGCCAGCAGCAAAGGGGAAGGGACTAGCGGGAGCCGAGGCGAGCAGTACTTC.

CDR3 residues: CASSLEGGGGVDTQYF. The DNA for the CDR3 is TGTGCCAGCAGCTTGGAAGGAGGCGGAGGGGTGGATACGCAGTATTTT. The gene calls are TRBV5-4 and TRBJ2-3, with D perhaps TRBD2 (6 bases). V gave up 0 bases and J gave up 6 bases, with 17 bases separating them. The CDR3 runs to 16 residues. The germline CDR1 and CDR2 sequences are SGHNT and YYREEE (reference sequence).

The J gene is TRBJ2-1, the V gene TRBV11-2; perhaps TRBD2 as D (5 bases). This CDR3 is built from 13 residues. Deletions cut 3 bases from V and 10 bases from J, with 13 bases between. The germline V gene has CDR1 SGHAT and CDR2 FQNNGV. The CDR3 here is CASSFQSSGEQFF. The CDR3 DNA reads as TGTGCCAGCAGCTTTCAGTCTTCGGGGGAGCAGTTCTTC. Supplemented by reference TRBV11-2 and TRBJ2-1, the full variable domain reads EAGVAQSPRYKIIEKRQSVAFWCNPISGHATLYWYQQILGQGPKLLIQFQNNGVVDDSQLPKDRFSAERLKGVDSTLKIQPAKLEDSAVYLCASSFQSSGEQFFGPGTRLTVL.

The V and J genes are TRBV30 and TRBJ2-5, with 8 positions matching TRBD2. There are 14 residues in the CDR3. Looked up from germline, CDR1 is GTSNPN and CDR2 is SVGIG (reference sequence). Losses at the gene ends were 2 bases for V and 4 bases for J; bases not matched to a gene: 6. The DNA of the CDR3 is TGTGCCTGGAGTAACGGGAGGGGCCGAGAGACCCAGTACTTC. This gives the protein CAWSNGRGRETQYF.

This clone was detected once. The chain couples TRBV7-2 to TRBJ2-2, with TRBD2 matching over 13 bases. The CDR3 is 14 amino acids. CDR1 and CDR2 (germline): SGHTA, FQGNSA. V shed 9 bases and J 7 bases; nucleotides not matched to a gene: 5. CDR3 region: CASWTSGSVGELFF. CDR3 bases: TGTGCCAGTTGGACTAGCGGGAGTGTCGGGGAGCTGTTTTTT.

The chain uses TRBV7-9 and TRBJ2-3; D assignment may be TRBD1 or TRBD2 (5 bases each). The CDR3 runs 16 residues. The V gene's germline CDR1 is SEHNR and CDR2 FQNEAQ (reference sequence). The V end was cut by 5 bases, the J end by 1 base, with 16 bases between. As DNA, the CDR3 is TGTGCCAGCAGCCTAACGGGGCCGATAGGCACAGATACGCAGTATTTT. Protein product: CASSLTGPIGTDTQYF.

The rearrangement joins TRBV19 to TRBJ1-2, with 9 nucleotides matching TRBD1. The germline V gene has CDR1 LNHDA and CDR2 SQIVND (reference sequence). V dropped 5 bases and J dropped 2; count of bases not matched to a gene: 6. This CDR3 comprises 15 residues. This CDR3 reads CASSAPGQGNYGYTF. The CDR3 DNA sequence: TGTGCCAGTAGTGCCCCGGGACAGGGCAACTATGGCTACACCTTC.

The chain uses TRBV16 and TRBJ1-1, with TRBD1 as a possible D gene (6 bases). Germline V gives CDR1 KGHSY, CDR2 FQNENV. Trimming stripped 5 bases from V and 4 bases from J, with 14 bases between. CDR3 length equals 14 residues. CDR3 amino acids: CASSSLRGSTEAFF. The CDR3 DNA sequence: TGTGCCAGCAGCTCCTTGAGGGGGAGCACTGAAGCTTTCTTT.

The chain joins TRBV19 to TRBJ1-5, with a weak D call TRBD1 (6 bases). Germline V CDR1 and CDR2: LNHDA, SQIVND (reference sequence). The CDR3 totals 15 residues. V shed 7 bases and J shed 5 bases, with 18 bases lying between them. CDR3 sequence reads: CASTPMTGGYQPQHF. The CDR3 bases are TGTGCCAGTACTCCCATGACAGGAGGTTATCAGCCCCAGCATTTT.

The chain combines TRBV12-5 with TRBJ2-3; D is ambiguous. The CDR3 is 14 residues long. The germline V and J ends were trimmed by 5 bases and 0 bases, with 9 bases remaining between them. The V gene's germline CDR1 is LGHNT and CDR2 FRNRAP. In DNA, the CDR3 is TGTGCTAGTGGTAGGGATACTAGCACAGATACGCAGTATTTT. This sequence encodes CASGRDTSTDTQYF.

This rearrangement joins TRBV18 to TRBJ1-1; weak D call: TRBD1 (5 bases). Trimming cost V 2 bases and J 8 bases, with 18 bases left between them. CDR3 length equals 15 residues. CDR1 is KGHSH and CDR2 is LQKENI in the germline V gene. Here the CDR3 DNA reads TGTGCCAGCTCACCAAGGCTAGGGGAGTTAGGAGAAGCTTTCTTT. Translated: CASSPRLGELGEAFF.

The V gene is TRBV18, the J gene TRBJ2-7; 8 bases line up with TRBD1. The CDR3 extends over 14 amino acids. Trimming removed 6 bases from V and 3 bases from J; junction bases left unmatched: 7. The germline gives CDR1 KGHSH, CDR2 LQKENI. CDR3: CASSTGQVGYEQYF. For the CDR3, the DNA is TGTGCCAGCTCTACGGGACAGGTCGGCTACGAGCAGTACTTC.

The chain joins TRBV5-6 to TRBJ2-1; the D call may be TRBD1 or TRBD2 (5 bases each). Trimming cost V 5 bases and J 5 bases, with 11 bases left between them. This CDR3 has 13 residues. CDR1 and CDR2 from the germline V gene are SGHDT and YYEEEE. The CDR3 DNA sequence: TGTGCCAGCAGTAGGGACGTTAACAATGAGCAGTTCTTC. It specifies CASSRDVNNEQFF.

The chain couples TRBV7-8 to TRBJ2-5, with a tentative D call TRBD2 (5 bases). This CDR3 has 15 amino acids. V was clipped by 1 base and J by 4 bases, with 13 bases between them. The germline V gene has CDR1 SGHVS and CDR2 FQNEAQ. CDR3 sequence: CASSLDGGRRETQYF. The CDR3 nucleotides read TGTGCCAGCAGCTTAGACGGAGGCAGACGAGAGACCCAGTACTTC.

The J gene is TRBJ2-7, the V gene TRBV6-5; 12 nucleotides align to TRBD2. Germline assignment: CDR1 MNHEY and CDR2 SVGAGI. The CDR3 runs to 14 residues. J was trimmed by 3 bases and V by 5 bases; bases with no gene match: 2. This CDR3 is CASSGLAGRYEQYF. The CDR3 bases are TGTGCCAGCAGTGGACTAGCGGGGCGCTACGAGCAGTACTTC.

The rearrangement uses TRBV4-1 and TRBJ2-7; no clear D. Trimming shortened V by 1 base and J by 0 bases, and 7 bases separated the two germline ends. There are 14 residues in the CDR3. Germline assignment: CDR1 MGHRA and CDR2 YSYEKL. The CDR3 DNA reads as TGCGCCAGCAGCCAAGTATACGTCTCCTACGAGCAGTACTTC. Its protein product is CASSQVYVSYEQYF.

The V and J genes are TRBV28 and TRBJ1-3; 11 nucleotides line up with TRBD1. Trimming at V came to 5 bases and at J to 2 bases, leaving 5 bases not matched to a gene. The V gene's germline CDR1 is MDHEN and CDR2 SYDVKM. CDR3 length: 16 amino acids. CDR3 protein: CASSQPGQGAGNTIYF. CDR3 bases: TGTGCCAGCAGTCAACCGGGACAGGGGGCTGGAAACACCATATATTTT.